This T cell receptor (beta chain) was sequenced for a study of CD8 T cells in Susac syndrome. TCR beta was sequenced from blood CD8+ and CD4+ T cells. TEMRA cells were FACS-enriched, with CD8+ and CD4+ T cells isolated negatively. Random hexamers were used to reverse transcribe an amount of about 0.45 to 1 ug RNA. Amplification of TCR beta CDR3 spanned 54 Vbeta and 13 Jbeta via immunoSEQ multiplex PCR. MiXCR, run by TCRdb on the immunoSEQ multiplex PCR reads, gives a single entry per CDR3 protein. In the table there are about 190,000 distinct CDR3 sequences, approximately 93% of which are singletons. Sequenced input: CD4+ T cells from PBMCs. The TCR was taken from a human donor in good health.

In DNA, the CDR3 is TGTGCCAGCGGCCCCGGGGGGGAGAACATTCAGTACTTC. Amino acid sequence: CASGPGGENIQYF. J is TRBJ2-4 and V is TRBV28; 8 bases align to TRBD2. With V trimmed by 8 bases and J by 7 bases, 7 bases remained unmatched. This CDR3 region has 13 residues. Germline values: CDR1 MDHEN, CDR2 SYDVKM.